Presented here are 20 T cell receptor beta chains from one specimen sequenced in a study of technical replicates of blood from a few donors. The table came from immunoSEQ multiplex PCR; TCRdb's copy has only in-frame clones and leaves some out. This sample has approximately 52,000 clones; about 93% occur once, and the top ten carry under 5%. Sequenced material: PBMCs. The receptors come from a human donor in good health. Some clones in this sample may be carry-over from other donors' samples.

V usage is TRBV6-6 and J usage is TRBJ2-7; D unresolved. The CDR3 covers 15 residues. V was shortened by 6 bases and J by 1 base, with 16 bases between the two germline ends. The germline V gene encodes CDR1 MNHNY and CDR2 SVGAGI (reference sequence). CDR3: CASRREAPRSYEQYF. CDR3 nucleotide sequence: TGTGCCAGCAGAAGAGAAGCACCACGGTCCTACGAGCAGTACTTC.

The rearrangement links TRBV4-1 to TRBJ2-7; tentative D call: TRBD2 (7 bases). The germline V and J ends were trimmed by 0 bases and 3 bases, with 15 bases remaining between them. CDR1 is MGHRA, CDR2 YSYEKL, per germline. The CDR3 totals 16 residues. The CDR3 sequence: CASSQEIPGDYYEQYF. CDR3 in DNA: TGCGCCAGCAGCCAAGAGATCCCAGGGGACTACTACGAGCAGTACTTC.

The rearrangement uses TRBV9 and TRBJ1-3; TRBD1 matches at 8 bases. Unmatched junction bases numbered 26, after V lost 2 bases and J lost 4 bases. CDR1 SGDLS and CDR2 YYNGEE come from the germline V gene. The CDR3 contains 22 residues. As DNA, the CDR3 is TGTGCCAGCAGCGTGGCGATAGGGGGGACAGGTTACTCTAGAGGTCTGGGAAACACCATATATTTT. Protein product: CASSVAIGGTGYSRGLGNTIYF.

The V call is TRBV28, the J call TRBJ1-4, with 8 bases matching TRBD1. Losses at the gene ends were 2 bases for V and 6 bases for J; bases not matched to a gene: 5. The CDR3 runs to 15 residues. The V gene's germline CDR1 is MDHEN and CDR2 SYDVKM. The CDR3 coding sequence is TGTGCCAGCAGTTTAGTCGGACAGGGTGATGAAAAACTGTTTTTT. Amino acids: CASSLVGQGDEKLFF.

The chain uses TRBV27 and TRBJ1-6, with 8 bases identical to TRBD1. The CDR3 has 17 amino acids. Germline CDR1 reads MNHEY; CDR2 reads SMNVEV (reference sequence). V trimming: 2 bases; J trimming: 6 bases; junction bases outside the gene matches: 9. The CDR3 nucleotides are TGTGCCAGCAGTTTAACTGGACAGGGCTGGGGTAATTCACCCCTCCACTTT. Protein: CASSLTGQGWGNSPLHF.

This rearrangement joins TRBV10-3 to TRBJ2-7; D gene ambiguous. Germline V gives CDR1 ENHRY, CDR2 SYGVKD. The CDR3 has 12 amino acids. V was shortened by 4 bases and J by 3 bases, with 7 bases between the two germline ends. In DNA, the CDR3 is TGTGCCATCAGTGTGGCAGACTACGAGCAGTACTTC. It translates to CAISVADYEQYF.

The rearrangement links TRBV6-5 to TRBJ1-4, with 7 bases matching TRBD1. The J segment lost 5 bases and the V segment lost 6 bases, leaving 6 bases of the junction unmatched. The CDR3 is made up of 14 amino acids. Looked up from germline, CDR1 is MNHEY and CDR2 is SVGAGI. The chain's CDR3 is CASRNRGSNEKLFF. The CDR3 DNA follows: TGTGCCAGCAGAAACAGGGGATCGAATGAAAAACTGTTTTTT.

A word on this clone: The sample holds other DNA sequences that translate to the same CDR3. The V call is TRBV19, the J call TRBJ1-2; the match to TRBD1 covers 7 bases. The CDR3 loop spans 14 amino acids. The J segment lost 5 bases and the V segment lost 3 bases, leaving 6 bases of the junction unmatched. Germline V gene lookup returns CDR1 LNHDA and CDR2 SQIVND (reference sequence). The CDR3: CASSILAGGYGYTF. The CDR3 nucleotides read TGTGCCAGTAGTATCTTGGCAGGGGGGTATGGCTACACCTTC.

The chain has TRBV18 and TRBJ2-5; 7 bases agree with TRBD1. The CDR3 runs 14 residues. Germline trimming cut 0 bases from V and 5 bases from J; bases unmatched to any gene: 3. CDR1 KGHSH and CDR2 LQKENI come from the germline V gene. The CDR3 DNA sequence: TGTGCCAGCTCACCACCGGGACAGCAGGAGACCCAGTACTTC. This encodes CASSPPGQQETQYF.

The DNA of the CDR3 is TGCGCCAGCAGCCGGGACACCGTCGATGGCTACACCTTC. Its protein product is CASSRDTVDGYTF. The chain uses TRBV4-1 and TRBJ1-2; possible D gene TRBD1, 6 bases. This CDR3 has 13 amino acids. Germline V gene lookup returns CDR1 MGHRA and CDR2 YSYEKL. The ends were cut back, 4 bases at V and 6 bases at J, with 12 bases in the middle.

The J gene is TRBJ2-7, the V gene TRBV5-1, with a weak D call TRBD1 (6 bases). This CDR3 has 15 residues. Per germline, CDR1 SGHRS and CDR2 YFSETQ. Trimming took off 0 bases at V and 0 bases at J, with 10 bases between the two ends. CDR3 in amino acids: CASSLDGTSSYEQYF. Here the CDR3 DNA reads TGCGCCAGCAGCTTGGACGGGACATCCTCCTACGAGCAGTACTTC.

The V and J genes are TRBV11-2 and TRBJ2-7, with 7 nucleotides matching TRBD1. Germline assignment: CDR1 SGHAT and CDR2 FQNNGV. The junction had 2 bases not matched to a gene; V was cut back by 5 bases and J by 1 base. This CDR3 region has 13 residues. CDR3 sequence reads: CASSTTGSYEQYF. CDR3 bases: TGTGCCAGCAGCACGACAGGGTCCTACGAGCAGTACTTC.

The CDR3 bases are TGTGCCAGCAGCTGGCTAGCGGGTTTCTACAATGAGCAGTTCTTC. This gives the protein CASSWLAGFYNEQFF. V is TRBV7-2 and J is TRBJ2-1, with 8 bases matching TRBD2. The CDR3 consists of 15 residues. The germline gives CDR1 SGHTA, CDR2 FQGNSA. With V trimmed by 4 bases and J by 3 bases, 5 bases remained unmatched.

This chain uses TRBV7-2 with TRBJ1-2, with 8 bases that match TRBD1. The CDR3 totals 13 residues. The V segment lost 7 bases and the J segment 4 bases; nucleotides outside the gene matches: 5. Germline CDR1 is SGHTA and CDR2 is FQGNSA. CDR3 protein: CASTLTGAYGYTF. The DNA of the CDR3 is TGTGCCAGCACCCTGACAGGGGCCTATGGCTACACCTTC.

This chain uses TRBV4-3 with TRBJ2-7, with D possibly matching TRBD2 (6 bases). The germline CDR1 and CDR2 sequences are LGHNA and YSLEER. The CDR3 has 15 residues. V shed 3 bases and J shed 2 bases, with 14 bases lying between them. In DNA, the CDR3 is TGCGCCAGCAGCCAGCTCCGGGGGAAGGCCTACGAGCAGTACTTC. Translation gives CASSQLRGKAYEQYF.

Worth noting for this clone: Different DNA sequences within this sample yield the same CDR3. J is TRBJ1-2 and V is TRBV30; a possible D gene is TRBD1 (6 bases). CDR3 length: 11 amino acids. Germline assignment: CDR1 GTSNPN and CDR2 SVGIG (reference sequence). The V end was cut by 5 bases, the J end by 5 bases, with 9 bases between. The CDR3: CAWSTGYGYTF. The CDR3 coding sequence is TGTGCCTGGTCAACAGGGTATGGCTACACCTTC.

The rearrangement joins TRBV12-5 to TRBJ2-5, with D maybe TRBD2 (6 bases). V lost 6 bases and J lost 0, with 11 bases in between. The CDR3 has 14 residues. CDR1 is LGHNT, CDR2 FRNRAP, per germline. The CDR3 coding sequence is TGTGCTAGTGGCCCCGGGACTCACCAAGAGACCCAGTACTTC. Translating gives CASGPGTHQETQYF.

This chain uses TRBV27 with TRBJ1-5; no reliable D call. The CDR3 is 13 residues long. Between the trimmed V and J ends, which lost 2 bases and 4 bases, there was a span of 6 bases. Per germline, CDR1 MNHEY and CDR2 SMNVEV (reference sequence). The CDR3 reads CASSLVENQPQHF. In nucleotides, the CDR3 is TGTGCCAGCAGTTTAGTAGAAAATCAGCCCCAGCATTTT.

The chain links TRBV2 to TRBJ1-1; D might be TRBD1 (5 bases). Germline lookup yields CDR1 SNHLY and CDR2 FYNNEI. V dropped 8 bases and J dropped 0 bases, with 10 bases sitting between them. The CDR3 is 13 residues long. The CDR3 reads CASSSGLNTEAFF. Written as DNA, the CDR3 is TGTGCCAGCTCCTCAGGGTTGAACACTGAAGCTTTCTTT. The full variable domain, in which reference TRBV2 and TRBJ1-1 provide the parts outside the CDR3, is EPEVTQTPSHQVTQMGQEVILRCVPISNHLYFYWYRQILGQKVEFLVSFYNNEISEKSEIFDDQFSVERPDGSNFTLKIRSTKLEDSAMYFCASSSGLNTEAFFGQGTRLTVV.

The chain recombines TRBV9 with TRBJ2-1, with TRBD2 matching 7 bases. V lost 4 bases and J lost 6; bases outside the gene matches: 10. This CDR3 is 15 amino acids long. The V gene's germline CDR1 is SGDLS and CDR2 YYNGEE. Here the CDR3 DNA reads TGTGCCAGCAGCCGAGCGGGAACCGTTACCAATGAGCAGTTCTTC. Its translation is CASSRAGTVTNEQFF.